A selection of T cell receptor beta chains follows, all from one sample in a study of cytomegalovirus exposure and HLA in healthy donors. The repertoire was sequenced with immunoSEQ multiplex PCR; TCRdb's copy has only in-frame clones and lacks some. The repertoire consists of roughly 170,000 clones, with roughly 71% occurring once and the leading ten covering over 1.2%. What was sequenced was PBMCs. Receptors were obtained from a girl between 5 and 17 years old in good health and CMV-seronegative. Both conserved end residues are part of each CDR3. Fields, in order: D gene, clone size, V gene, J gene, CDR3 protein, CDR3 DNA. The D gene is left open where the match is weak. Clone size, where shown, is once, few, many, or a class for clones that have expanded.

-,-,TRBV14,TRBJ2-7,CASSQSPYEQYF,TGTGCCAGCAGCCAATCCCCTTACGAGCAGTACTTC
-,-,TRBV14,TRBJ2-5,CASSQDLSGRETQYF,TGTGCCAGCAGCCAAGATCTCTCAGGGCGGGAGACCCAGTACTTC
TRBD2,-,TRBV9,TRBJ2-5,CASSVGGGQETQYF,TGTGCCAGCAGCGTAGGGGGGGGGCAAGAGACCCAGTACTTC
TRBD2,-,TRBV28,TRBJ2-7,CASSLRDYNSYEQYF,TGTGCCAGCAGTTTACGGGACTATAACTCCTACGAGCAGTACTTC
-,-,TRBV5-6,TRBJ1-2,CASSFRGENYGYTF,TGTGCCAGCAGCTTTCGCGGCGAAAACTATGGCTACACCTTC
TRBD2,-,TRBV5-1,TRBJ2-1,CASSQRTSGGNNEQFF,TGCGCCAGCAGCCAAAGAACTAGCGGGGGAAACAATGAGCAGTTCTTC
TRBD1,-,TRBV9,TRBJ2-7,CASSGPQGAYEQYF,TGTGCCAGCAGCGGACCCCAGGGGGCTTACGAGCAGTACTTC
TRBD2,-,TRBV9,TRBJ2-1,CATSGGRYNEQFF,TGTGCCACCAGCGGGGGGCGGTACAATGAGCAGTTCTTC
-,few,TRBV7-3,TRBJ1-6,CASSSGVTSPLHF,TGTGCCAGCAGCTCAGGGGTGACTTCACCCCTCCACTTT
TRBD2,-,TRBV5-1,TRBJ2-3,CASSLGGGGKTDTQYF,TGCGCCAGCAGCCTCGGGGGGGGCGGTAAGACAGATACGCAGTATTTT
-,-,TRBV10-3,TRBJ1-5,CAISESGDNQPQHF,TGTGCCATCAGTGAGTCAGGGGACAATCAGCCCCAGCATTTT
TRBD2,-,TRBV7-2,TRBJ2-1,CASSLTSGGYNEQFF,TGTGCCAGCAGCCTAACTAGCGGGGGGTACAATGAGCAGTTCTTC
-,-,TRBV5-1,TRBJ2-7,CASSLGQGILYEQYF,TGCGCCAGCAGCTTGGGCCAGGGAATTCTCTACGAGCAGTACTTC
-,-,TRBV6-1,TRBJ2-3,CASSGTTPRTDTQYF,TGTGCCAGCAGTGGGACTACCCCTCGCACAGATACGCAGTATTTT
-,-,TRBV19,TRBJ1-2,CASSLGQANYGYTF,TGTGCCAGTAGCCTAGGACAAGCTAACTATGGCTACACCTTC
TRBD1,-,TRBV5-1,TRBJ2-2,CASSPDRVGTGELFF,TGCGCCAGCAGCCCGGACAGGGTGGGCACCGGGGAGCTGTTTTTT
-,-,TRBV19,TRBJ1-2,CASSMFEGYGYTF,TGTGCCAGTAGTATGTTTGAGGGCTATGGCTACACCTTC
-,-,TRBV7-9,TRBJ1-2,CASSRATGSYGYTF,TGTGCCAGCAGCCGCGCCACAGGTTCCTATGGCTACACCTTC
TRBD2,few,TRBV19,TRBJ2-3,CASRAGTSSDTQYF,TGTGCCAGTAGAGCCGGGACTAGCTCAGATACGCAGTATTTT
-,-,TRBV30,TRBJ2-7,CAWSHSGAEQYF,TGTGCCTGGAGTCATAGTGGGGCCGAGCAGTACTTC
TRBD1,-,TRBV23-1,TRBJ1-1,CASRPGQAMNTEAFF,TGCGCCAGCAGACCGGGACAGGCTATGAACACTGAAGCTTTCTTT
TRBD1,-,TRBV15,TRBJ1-1,CATSRAGTVNTEAFF,TGTGCCACCAGCAGAGCCGGGACAGTGAACACTGAAGCTTTCTTT
-,-,TRBV10-2,TRBJ2-5,CASGDRRGTQYF,TGCGCCAGTGGGGATCGGAGGGGGACCCAGTACTTC
-,-,TRBV10-3,TRBJ1-1,CAISRESGPNTEAFF,TGTGCCATCTCGCGAGAATCTGGGCCGAACACTGAAGCTTTCTTT
-,few,TRBV7-9,TRBJ1-1,CASSSDRSGEAFF,TGTGCCAGCAGCTCAGACAGGTCGGGTGAAGCTTTCTTT
-,-,TRBV19,TRBJ1-4,CASSIGSKGGEKLFF,TGTGCCAGTAGTATCGGCAGTAAAGGGGGTGAAAAACTGTTTTTT
-,once,TRBV10-3,TRBJ1-4,CAISAGHNEKLFF,TGTGCCATCAGCGCAGGTCATAATGAAAAACTGTTTTTT
-,-,TRBV27,TRBJ2-7,CASSSVQGGQYF,TGTGCCAGCAGTTCCGTCCAGGGAGGGCAGTACTTC
-,once,TRBV11-2,TRBJ1-1,CASSTRDWNVIAEAFF,TGTGCCAGCAGCACTAGGGACTGGAATGTGATTGCTGAAGCTTTCTTT
TRBD2,few,TRBV4-2,TRBJ2-2,CASSQGERGDTGELFF,TGTGCCAGCAGCCAAGGCGAGCGGGGGGATACCGGGGAGCTGTTTTTT
TRBD1,-,TRBV19,TRBJ1-1,CASSPRTGTAEAFF,TGTGCCAGTAGTCCCCGGACAGGAACAGCCGAAGCTTTCTTT
-,few,TRBV30,TRBJ1-5,CAWSALRGYGQPQHF,TGTGCCTGGAGTGCTCTTCGGGGATACGGTCAGCCCCAGCATTTT
-,once,TRBV19,TRBJ2-7,CASSIGRGNSYEQYF,TGTGCCAGTAGTATCGGTCGGGGAAACTCCTACGAGCAGTACTTC
-,-,TRBV5-1,TRBJ1-4,CASSPGREGEKLFF,TGCGCCAGCAGCCCCGGCAGGGAAGGTGAAAAACTGTTTTTT
-,-,TRBV6-1,TRBJ1-2,CASIGRIYYGYTF,TGTGCCAGCATTGGCAGAATCTACTATGGCTACACCTTC
TRBD2,-,TRBV11-2,TRBJ2-3,CASSLSGADTQYF,TGTGCCAGCAGCTTAAGCGGGGCAGATACGCAGTATTTT